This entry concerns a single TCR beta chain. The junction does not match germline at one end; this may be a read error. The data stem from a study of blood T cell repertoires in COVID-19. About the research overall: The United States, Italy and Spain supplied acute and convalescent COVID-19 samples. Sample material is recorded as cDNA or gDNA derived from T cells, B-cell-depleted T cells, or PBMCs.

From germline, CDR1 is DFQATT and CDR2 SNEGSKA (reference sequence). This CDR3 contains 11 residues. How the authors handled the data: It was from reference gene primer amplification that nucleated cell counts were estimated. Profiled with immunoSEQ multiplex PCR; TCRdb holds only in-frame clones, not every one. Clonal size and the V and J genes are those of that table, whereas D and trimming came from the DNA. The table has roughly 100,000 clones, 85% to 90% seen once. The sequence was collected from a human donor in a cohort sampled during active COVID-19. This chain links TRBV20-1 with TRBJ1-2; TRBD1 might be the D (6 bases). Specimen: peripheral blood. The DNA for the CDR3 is TGCAGTGCGGGTACAGGGCTCCGTGTGATCTTC. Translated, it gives CSAGTGLRVIF.